The 28 T cell receptor beta chains reported below all come from one sample, sequenced in a study of CD8 T cells in ankylosing spondylitis. Broader study findings: Within ankylosing spondylitis blood, a TCR beta motif made up of eight highly homologous variants appeared to be characteristic.

MiXCR, applied by TCRdb to the 5' RACE reads, yields one record per CDR3 protein. The data hold fewer than 750,000 distinct CDR3 sequences, with around 17% observed a single time. For these receptors, no antigen is known. Sequenced material: blood, either unsorted or a sorted T cell fraction (not recorded which). The receptors stem from a male donor with ankylosing spondylitis.

The chain links TRBV7-2 to TRBJ2-2; 9 positions agree with TRBD1. The CDR3 sequence is 16 residues long. The junction had 4 bases not matched to a gene; V was cut back by 2 bases and J by 3 bases. Germline assignment: CDR1 SGHTA and CDR2 FQGNSA. As DNA, the CDR3 is TGTGCCAGCAGCTTATATCGGACAGGGGACACCGGGGAGCTGTTTTTT. Its protein is CASSLYRTGDTGELFF.

This clonotype showed up just a few times. V and J are TRBV3-1 and TRBJ2-3; TRBD2 aligns across 7 bases. The germline gives CDR1 LGHDT, CDR2 YNNKEL (reference sequence). V was pared by 0 bases and J by 10 bases, with 13 bases of the junction left unmatched. The CDR3 totals 16 residues. The CDR3 spells CASSQEAWRELFAQYF. The CDR3 DNA follows: TGTGCCAGCAGCCAAGAAGCGTGGCGGGAGCTCTTCGCGCAGTATTTT.

This clonotype was observed a handful of times. This sequence joins TRBV11-2 and TRBJ1-4; 8 nucleotides line up with TRBD1. Trimming at V came to 0 bases and at J to 6 bases, leaving 9 bases not matched to a gene. Germline-derived CDR1 and CDR2 are SGHAT and FQNNGV. The CDR3 covers 17 residues. The CDR3 is CASSLDGRTGYYEKLFF. CDR3 sequence (DNA): TGTGCCAGCAGCTTAGATGGGCGGACAGGGTATTATGAAAAACTGTTTTTT.

This chain uses TRBV7-8 with TRBJ1-4; D is unclear. Per germline, CDR1 SGHVS and CDR2 FQNEAQ. V lost 0 bases and J 5 bases, leaving 7 bases between the germline ends. This CDR3 comprises 14 residues. CDR3 sequence: CASSLAGLNEKLFF. The CDR3 nucleotides are TGTGCCAGCAGCTTAGCAGGATTAAATGAAAAACTGTTTTTT.

This clonotype was seen more than once but under ten times. V usage is TRBV12-3 or TRBV12-4 and J usage is TRBJ2-1; 12 bases fit TRBD2. Trimming removed 5 bases from V and 2 bases from J; junction bases left unmatched: 7. The CDR3 contains 17 residues. The DNA of the CDR3 is TGTGCCAGCAGTGGGTGGACTAGCGGGGCCACCTACAATGAGCAGTTCTTC. Protein sequence: CASSGWTSGATYNEQFF.

The rearrangement links TRBV5-6 to TRBJ2-2; D is ambiguous. The V and J ends lost 0 bases and 2 bases respectively, with 8 bases between them. Germline V gene data show CDR1 as SGHDT and CDR2 as YYEEEE. There are 15 residues in the CDR3. The CDR3 nucleotides read TGTGCCAGCAGCTTGGTTCGGATAAACACCGGGGAGCTGTTTTTT. Translated: CASSLVRINTGELFF.

The rearrangement links TRBV6-5 to TRBJ2-1, with TRBD1 identical over 8 bases. The CDR3 has 15 amino acids. V lost 0 bases and J lost 7; bases outside the gene matches: 5. CDR1 is MNHEY and CDR2 is SVGAGI in the germline V gene. The CDR3 loop is CASSYSSQGANEQFF. The CDR3 region has the DNA TGTGCCAGCAGTTACTCGAGTCAGGGGGCGAATGAGCAGTTCTTC.

This clonotype was seen a few times. The chain couples TRBV20-1 to TRBJ1-6; 9 positions agree with TRBD1. The CDR3 covers 14 residues. Germline V CDR1 and CDR2: DFQATT, SNEGSKA (reference sequence). J lost 9 bases, V lost 0 bases, and 3 bases had no gene match. The chain's CDR3 is CSARDRDRVSPLHF. As DNA, the CDR3 is TGCAGTGCTAGAGACCGGGACAGGGTTTCACCCCTCCACTTT.

The chain carries TRBV29-1 and TRBJ1-1; D possibly corresponds to TRBD1 (6 bases). Trimming removed 5 bases at V and 3 bases at J, with 13 bases between. CDR1 is SQVTM, CDR2 ANQGSEA, per germline. The CDR3 is 13 residues long. CDR3 sequence: CSVLEAGDTEAFF. The DNA for the CDR3 is TGCAGCGTTCTTGAGGCAGGGGACACTGAAGCTTTCTTT.

Here the CDR3 reads CASSSAGAKYEQYF. In DNA form, the CDR3 reads TGTGCCAGCAGCTCAGCGGGGGCCAAATACGAGCAGTACTTC. V gene TRBV27 combines with J gene TRBJ2-7, with 8 bases aligning to TRBD2. CDR3 length: 14 residues. The V and J ends lost 6 bases and 4 bases, in that order; junction bases with no gene match: 8. Germline loops: CDR1 MNHEY, CDR2 SMNVEV (reference sequence).

The rearrangement uses TRBV28 and TRBJ2-5; D not resolved. V lost 10 bases and J 5 bases, leaving 11 bases between the germline ends. CDR1 and CDR2 from the germline V gene are MDHEN and SYDVKM. This CDR3 contains 11 residues. Here the CDR3 reads CATARLETQYF. DNA of the CDR3: TGTGCCACCGCGCGATTGGAGACCCAGTACTTC.

This chain uses TRBV5-5 with TRBJ2-7, with D maybe TRBD1 (6 bases). Germline CDR1 SGHKS, CDR2 YYEKEE (reference sequence). The CDR3 sequence is 12 residues long. V gave up 5 bases and J gave up 4 bases, with 10 bases separating them. The CDR3 reads CASRLDSYEQYF. The DNA for the CDR3 is TGTGCCAGCAGACTGGACAGTTACGAGCAGTACTTC.

This sequence joins TRBV3-1 and TRBJ1-3, with 8 bases that match TRBD1. The CDR3 spans 14 residues. The J segment lost 3 bases and the V segment lost 2 bases, leaving 0 bases of the junction unmatched. The V gene's germline CDR1 is LGHDT and CDR2 YNNKEL (reference sequence). CDR3 loop: CASSQTGGGNTIYF. CDR3 sequence (DNA): TGTGCCAGCAGCCAAACAGGGGGTGGAAACACCATATATTTT. The full variable domain, with the rest looked up from reference TRBV3-1 and TRBJ1-3, is DTAVSQTPKYLVTQMGNDKSIKCEQNLGHDTMYWYKQDSKKFLKIMFSYNNKELIINETVPNRFSPKSPDKAHLNLHINSLELGDSAVYFCASSQTGGGNTIYFGEGSWLTVV.

This clonotype was detected only a few times. The V call is TRBV20-1, the J call TRBJ1-2; D unclear. Germline V gene lookup returns CDR1 DFQATT and CDR2 SNEGSKA (reference sequence). This CDR3 has 12 residues. V lost 3 bases and J lost 5, with 10 bases in between. The CDR3 loop reads CSASAGKYGYTF. DNA of the CDR3: TGCAGTGCTAGTGCAGGAAAGTATGGCTACACCTTC.

This sequence joins TRBV7-3 and TRBJ2-1; D call uncertain. Germline V lookup: CDR1 SGHTA, CDR2 FQGTGA. Trimming removed 1 base from V and 3 bases from J, with 16 bases in between. The length of the CDR3 is 17 residues. In nucleotides, the CDR3 is TGTGCCAGCAGCTTAATTGGGTCGCCTGGGGACTACAATGAGCAGTTCTTC. This codes for CASSLIGSPGDYNEQFF.

In this sample, this clonotype turned up a few times. V and J are TRBV12-3 or TRBV12-4 and TRBJ2-7; 7 nucleotides agree with TRBD1. V lost 5 bases and J lost 6; bases outside the gene matches: 7. This CDR3 is 13 amino acids long. Written as DNA, the CDR3 is TGTGCCAGCAGTGAAAACAGGGGCGGCGAGCAGTACTTC. Translation: CASSENRGGEQYF.

The rearrangement links TRBV7-7 to TRBJ2-1; D call uncertain. Germline values: CDR1 SSHAT, CDR2 FNYEAQ (reference sequence). The CDR3 is 14 amino acids. Trimming pared 1 base from V and 7 bases from J, leaving 11 bases between. CDR3 in DNA: TGTGCCAGCAGCTTAGACAACCTGGGGAATGAGCAGTTCTTC. The encoded protein is CASSLDNLGNEQFF.

This clonotype was seen a handful of times. The J gene is TRBJ1-2, the V gene TRBV4-1; D is undetermined. Trimming pared 0 bases from V and 3 bases from J, leaving 11 bases between. CDR1 and CDR2 from the germline V gene are MGHRA and YSYEKL. The CDR3 is 15 residues long. This chain's CDR3 is CASSQDRPIYYGYTF. The CDR3 nucleotides read TGCGCCAGCAGCCAAGATCGGCCAATTTACTATGGCTACACCTTC.

The chain couples TRBV24-1 to TRBJ2-1; D possibly uses TRBD1 or TRBD2 (7 bases each). V gave up 10 bases and J gave up 7 bases, with 22 bases separating them. The CDR3 consists of 15 residues. CDR1 and CDR2 from the germline V gene are KGHDR and SFDVKD. CDR3 protein: CATSSGGMGGNEQFF. CDR3 nucleotides: TGTGCCACATCCTCAGGGGGGATGGGGGGGAATGAGCAGTTCTTC.

This chain links TRBV12-3 or TRBV12-4 with TRBJ1-1; the match to TRBD1 covers 10 bases. The V segment lost 5 bases and the J segment 2 bases; nucleotides outside the gene matches: 5. The CDR3 runs 15 residues. The CDR3: CASSVGQGTNTEAFF. In nucleotides, the CDR3 is TGTGCCAGCAGTGTGGGACAGGGGACCAACACTGAAGCTTTCTTT.

This clonotype was observed at least ten times. The V and J genes are TRBV20-1 and TRBJ2-2; 13 bases match TRBD2. CDR1 and CDR2 (germline): DFQATT, SNEGSKA (reference sequence). This CDR3 region has 16 residues. The V gene end was trimmed by 1 base and the J gene end by 3 bases; junction bases not matched to a gene: 2. CDR3 sequence (DNA): TGCAGTGCTAGAGCACTAGCGGGAGGGGACACCGGGGAGCTGTTTTTT. Protein product: CSARALAGGDTGELFF.

This clonotype was detected a few times. The chain is built from TRBV2 and TRBJ2-2, with no clear D. The CDR3 sequence is 16 residues long. Germline V gives CDR1 SNHLY, CDR2 FYNNEI. Between the trimmed V and J ends, which lost 4 bases and 1 base, there was a span of 13 bases. This CDR3 is CASSVEGYLNTGELFF. For the CDR3, the DNA is TGTGCCAGCAGTGTTGAAGGCTACCTGAACACCGGGGAGCTGTTTTTT.

The chain combines TRBV12-3 or TRBV12-4 with TRBJ2-7, with 8 bases identical to TRBD1. V lost 4 bases and J lost 5; bases outside the gene matches: 10. CDR3 length equals 15 residues. CDR3 sequence reads: CASSSPRTGLDEQYF. The CDR3 coding sequence is TGTGCCAGCAGTTCCCCCCGGACAGGGTTGGACGAGCAGTACTTC.

This clonotype came up a few times. Sequence at one end of the junction differs from germline and may be a read error. The chain recombines TRBV12-3 or TRBV12-4 with TRBJ1-4; 10 bases fit TRBD1. This CDR3 comprises 15 residues. DNA of the CDR3: TGTGCCAGCAGTTTTGGGACAGGGGCTAACGAAAAACTGTTTTTT. Translation: CASSFGTGANEKLFF.

The chain recombines TRBV4-2 with TRBJ2-7, with TRBD2 identical over 11 bases. The CDR3 loop spans 17 amino acids. After removal of 3 bases from V and 5 bases from J, the junction contained 12 bases not matched to a gene. Germline CDR1 reads LGHNA; CDR2 reads YNFKEQ. The CDR3, as DNA: TGTGCCAGCAGCCATGCATCTCTAGCGGGGGGCCGTAACGAGCAGTACTTC. This sequence encodes CASSHASLAGGRNEQYF.

The chain couples TRBV5-5 to TRBJ1-2; 8 nucleotides agree with TRBD1. The CDR3 extends over 16 amino acids. V lost 2 bases and J lost 3; bases outside the gene matches: 9. Germline V gene lookup returns CDR1 SGHKS and CDR2 YYEKEE (reference sequence). CDR3 coding DNA: TGTGCCAGCAGCTTTGGTTCAGGGGGCGGTGACTATGGCTACACCTTC. As protein: CASSFGSGGGDYGYTF.

The chain has TRBV4-2 and TRBJ2-5, with TRBD2 identical over 11 bases. CDR3 size: 16 residues. V lost 0 bases to trimming and J lost 7 bases; unmatched junction nucleotides: 7. CDR1 is LGHNA, CDR2 YNFKEQ, per germline. CDR3 amino acids: CASSQEASGRLGTQYF. CDR3 nucleotide sequence: TGTGCCAGCAGCCAAGAGGCTAGCGGGAGGCTTGGGACCCAGTACTTC.

This chain joins TRBV29-1 and TRBJ2-7; either TRBD1 or TRBD2 may fit D (6 bases each). This CDR3 spans 18 amino acids. In germline, CDR1 is SQVTM, CDR2 ANQGSEA. V lost 6 bases and J lost 3, with 30 bases in between. CDR3 DNA: TGCAGCGTCGCCCCGGCCGCTGGGACTGGGGGCGGGAACTACGAGCAGTACTTC. Translated, it gives CSVAPAAGTGGGNYEQYF.